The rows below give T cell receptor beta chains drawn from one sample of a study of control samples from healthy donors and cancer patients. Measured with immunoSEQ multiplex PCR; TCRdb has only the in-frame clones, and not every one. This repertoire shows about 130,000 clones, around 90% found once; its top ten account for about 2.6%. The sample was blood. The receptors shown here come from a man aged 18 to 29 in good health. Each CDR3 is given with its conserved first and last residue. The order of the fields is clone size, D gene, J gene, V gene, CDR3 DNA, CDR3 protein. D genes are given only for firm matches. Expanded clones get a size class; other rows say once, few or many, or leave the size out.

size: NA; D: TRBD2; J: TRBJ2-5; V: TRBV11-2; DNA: TGTGCCAGCAGCTTAGAGCTAGCGGGGGGGCAAGAGACCCAGTACTTC; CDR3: CASSLELAGGQETQYF
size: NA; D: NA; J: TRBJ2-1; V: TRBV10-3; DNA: TGTGCCATCAGCTCCTCTGGGGGAAGGTACAATGAGCAGTTCTTC; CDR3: CAISSSGGRYNEQFF
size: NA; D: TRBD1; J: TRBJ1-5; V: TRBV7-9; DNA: TGTGCCAGCAGCCGTCAGGGGGCTGAGCAGCCCCAGCATTTT; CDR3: CASSRQGAEQPQHF
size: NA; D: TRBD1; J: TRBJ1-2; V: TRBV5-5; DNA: TGTGCCAGCAGCAGTACCGGGACAGGGGTTGATGGCTACACCTTC; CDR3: CASSSTGTGVDGYTF
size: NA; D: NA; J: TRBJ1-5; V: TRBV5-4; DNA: TGTGCCAGCAGCTACGGAACACCAGGGGGCAATCAGCCCCAGCATTTT; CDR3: CASSYGTPGGNQPQHF
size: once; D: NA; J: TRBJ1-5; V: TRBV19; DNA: TGTGCCAGTACCGCGGACACAAGAAATCAGCCCCAGCATTTT; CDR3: CASTADTRNQPQHF
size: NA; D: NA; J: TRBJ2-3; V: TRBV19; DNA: TGTGCCAGTAGTGGTGGGAAGCCCGGGGTCCTAGATACGCAGTATTTT; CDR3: CASSGGKPGVLDTQYF
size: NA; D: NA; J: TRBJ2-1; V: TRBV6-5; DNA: TGTGCCAGCAGTTACCTCCAGTTCGATGAGCAGTTCTTC; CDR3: CASSYLQFDEQFF
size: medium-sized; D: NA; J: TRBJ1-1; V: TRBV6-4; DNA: TGTGCCAGCAGTGAGGGGGCGAACACTGAAGCTTTCTTT; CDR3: CASSEGANTEAFF
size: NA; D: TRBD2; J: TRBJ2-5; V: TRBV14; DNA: TGTGCCAGCAGCCAAGCACTAGCGGGAGTGCGTGAGACCCAGTACTTC; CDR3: CASSQALAGVRETQYF
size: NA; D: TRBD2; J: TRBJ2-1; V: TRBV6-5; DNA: TGTGCCAGCAGTTACACCCAGCGGGGGACCTACAATGAGCAGTTCTTC; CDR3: CASSYTQRGTYNEQFF
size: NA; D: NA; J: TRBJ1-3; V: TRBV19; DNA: TGTGCCAGTACTCCAGGGAACTCTGGAAACACCATATATTTT; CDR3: CASTPGNSGNTIYF
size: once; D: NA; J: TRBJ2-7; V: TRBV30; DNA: TGTGCCTGGAGTGCAGGCCTTGACAGCTCCTACGAGCAGTACTTC; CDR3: CAWSAGLDSSYEQYF
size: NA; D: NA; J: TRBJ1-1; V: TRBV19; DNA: TGTGCCAGTAGTTTCGGGGGCCAAGGCACTGAAGCTTTCTTT; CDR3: CASSFGGQGTEAFF
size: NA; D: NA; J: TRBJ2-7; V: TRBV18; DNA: TGTGCCAGCTCCGAGGGACGGATCCGCGAGCAGTACTTC; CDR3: CASSEGRIREQYF
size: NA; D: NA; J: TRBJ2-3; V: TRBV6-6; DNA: TGTGCCAGCAGCCTAGACAGTACGAGCACAGATACGCAGTATTTT; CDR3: CASSLDSTSTDTQYF
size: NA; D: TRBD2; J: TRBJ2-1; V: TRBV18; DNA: TGTGCCAGCTCACCCGGACTAGTGCAGGATGAGCAGTTCTTC; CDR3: CASSPGLVQDEQFF
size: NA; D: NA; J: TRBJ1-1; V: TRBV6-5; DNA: TGTGCCAGCGGTCCGAAGGGTGGGGGCACTGAAGCTTTCTTT; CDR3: CASGPKGGGTEAFF
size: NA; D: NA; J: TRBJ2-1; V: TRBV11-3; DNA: TGTGCCAGCAGCTTAGTGGCGGGCTCCTACAATGAGCAGTTCTTC; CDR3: CASSLVAGSYNEQFF
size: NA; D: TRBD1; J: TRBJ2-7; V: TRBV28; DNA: TGTGCCAGCACGGCCAATCTCGGGACAGGGGACTACGAGCAGTACTTC; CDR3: CASTANLGTGDYEQYF
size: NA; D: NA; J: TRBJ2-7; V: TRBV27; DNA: TGTGCCAGCAGTCCGTATACAGGTTTAGGGTACGAGCAGTACTTC; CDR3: CASSPYTGLGYEQYF
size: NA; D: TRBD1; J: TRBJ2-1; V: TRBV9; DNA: TGTGCCAGCAGCGTAGGAGGGGGCAAGGGGAATGAGCAGTTCTTC; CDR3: CASSVGGGKGNEQFF
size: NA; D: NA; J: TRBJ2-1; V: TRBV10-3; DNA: TGTGCCATCAGTGAGTCTCGGGAGATAGATGAGCAGTTCTTC; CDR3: CAISESREIDEQFF
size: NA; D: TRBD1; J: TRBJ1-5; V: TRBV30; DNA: TGTGCCTGGGACAGGGAGAATCAGCCCCAGCATTTT; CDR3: CAWDRENQPQHF
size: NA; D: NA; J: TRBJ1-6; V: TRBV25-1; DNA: TGTGCCAGCAGTGTTTCGGGAAATTCACCCCTCCACTTT; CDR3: CASSVSGNSPLHF
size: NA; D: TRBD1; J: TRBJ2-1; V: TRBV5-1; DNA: TGCGCCAGCAGCATGGGACAGGGGGCCGGCAATGAGCAGTTCTTC; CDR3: CASSMGQGAGNEQFF
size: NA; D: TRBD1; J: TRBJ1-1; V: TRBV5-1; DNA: TGCGCCAGCAGCTCCGGGACAGCGAACACTGAAGCTTTCTTT; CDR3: CASSSGTANTEAFF
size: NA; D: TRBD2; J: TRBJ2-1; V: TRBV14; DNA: TGTGCCAGCAGCCAAGGGGACCCGCGGGAGCACTACAATGAGCAGTTCTTC; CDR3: CASSQGDPREHYNEQFF